This passage covers 8 T cell receptor beta chains from one sample sequenced in a study of CD8+ T cells in alopecia areata. It was cDNA, reverse transcribed from extracted RNA, that served as the sequencing template. Some clones are missing from TCRdb's copy, which holds only in-frame ones; the method was immunoSEQ multiplex PCR. The table includes around 300,000 clones, about 60% detected once. The sample's treatment: oral pan-JAK inhibitor, 5-10 mg twice daily. Sample: CD4+ T cells sorted from blood, taken between weeks 51 and 52, from a patient treated with tofacitinib. Every receptor here comes from a human donor with alopecia areata.

The rearrangement joins TRBV2 to TRBJ2-4; 9 bases fit TRBD2. J was trimmed by 3 bases and V by 6 bases; bases with no gene match: 9. Germline V gene sequence: CDR1 SNHLY, CDR2 FYNNEI. The CDR3 loop spans 16 amino acids. This CDR3 reads CASSSAGGPGKNIQYF. The CDR3 DNA is TGTGCCAGCAGCTCCGCGGGGGGGCCCGGCAAAAACATTCAGTACTTC.

This clone was counted at least ten times. The V and J genes are TRBV25-1 and TRBJ1-6; 11 positions agree with TRBD1. V lost 4 bases, J lost 7 bases, and 6 bases stayed unmatched. Germline V gives CDR1 MGHDK, CDR2 SYGVNS. This CDR3 region has 16 residues. The CDR3: CASSVGTGGRNSPLHF. The CDR3 DNA follows: TGTGCCAGCAGTGTTGGGACAGGGGGTCGGAATTCACCCCTCCACTTT. The full variable domain, its missing parts supplied by reference TRBV25-1 and TRBJ1-6, is EADIYQTPRYLVIGTGKKITLECSQTMGHDKMYWYQQDPGMELHLIHYSYGVNSTEKGDLSSESTVSRIRTEHFPLTLESARPSHTSQYLCASSVGTGGRNSPLHFGNGTRLTVT.

This chain joins TRBV11-1 and TRBJ1-1; D remains ambiguous. Germline V gene sequence: CDR1 SGHAT, CDR2 FQDESV (reference sequence). This CDR3 region has 13 residues. Trimming shortened V by 6 bases and J by 1 base, and 9 bases separated the two germline ends. The CDR3 DNA follows: TGTGCCAGCAGTACACACCAGAACACTGAAGCTTTCTTT. Translation: CASSTHQNTEAFF.

This clone was recorded once. The gene calls are TRBV7-2 and TRBJ2-4; tentatively, D is TRBD2 (6 bases). The V end lost 2 bases, the J end lost 0 bases, and 8 bases lay between the germline ends. Germline assignment: CDR1 SGHTA and CDR2 FQGNSA. CDR3 size: 15 residues. In DNA form, the CDR3 reads TGTGCCAGCAGCTTACGGGAGCTAGCCAAAAACATTCAGTACTTC. Translating it yields CASSLRELAKNIQYF. Complete variable domain (other parts from reference TRBV7-2 and TRBJ2-4): GAGVSQSPSNKVTEKGKDVELRCDPISGHTALYWYRQSLGQGLEFLIYFQGNSAPDKSGLPSDRFSAERTGGSVSTLTIQRTQQEDSAVYLCASSLRELAKNIQYFGAGTRLSVL.

This rearrangement joins TRBV7-3 to TRBJ2-5; tentative D call: TRBD2 (6 bases). The germline gives CDR1 SGHTA, CDR2 FQGTGA. The CDR3 is 13 residues long. The germline V and J ends were trimmed by 3 bases and 5 bases, with 10 bases remaining between them. CDR3 DNA sequence: TGTGCCAGCAGCTTTTGGGCGGGGGAGACCCAGTACTTC. Amino acids: CASSFWAGETQYF.

This clone came up many times. J is TRBJ1-2 and V is TRBV10-3, with 7 nucleotides matching TRBD1. Per the germline V gene, CDR1 is ENHRY and CDR2 is SYGVKD. CDR3 length equals 12 residues. Trimming at V came to 4 bases and at J to 8 bases, leaving 4 bases not matched to a gene. The CDR3 sequence is CAISGQGWGYTF. As DNA, the CDR3 is TGTGCCATCAGTGGACAGGGTTGGGGCTACACCTTC.

This clone was seen only once. The chain employs TRBV29-1 and TRBJ1-1; D remains unclear. Germline lookup yields CDR1 SQVTM and CDR2 ANQGSEA. The CDR3 is 13 residues long. V lost 4 bases and J lost 6, with 15 bases in between. The CDR3 region has the DNA TGCAGCGTTGCAACAGAGGGCTACCCTGAAGCTTTCTTT. Protein product: CSVATEGYPEAFF.

The sample holds a few counts of this clone. The J gene is TRBJ2-5, the V gene TRBV7-2, with 7 bases that match TRBD1. V gave up 5 bases and J gave up 3 bases; unmatched junction bases: 9. Looked up from germline, CDR1 is SGHTA and CDR2 is FQGNSA. There are 15 residues in the CDR3. The CDR3 here is CASSMIRDRKETQYF. CDR3 DNA sequence: TGTGCCAGCAGCATGATCCGGGACAGAAAAGAGACCCAGTACTTC.